A selection of T cell receptor beta chains follows, all from one sample in a study of breast tumors, draining lymph nodes, adjacent tissues. TCRdb fed the multiplex PCR reads into MiXCR, producing one record per CDR3 protein. The table has some 170,000 distinct CDR3 sequences, about 30% seen once. Sequencing was done on a sample of axillary lymph node tissue. These receptors came from a female donor with breast cancer. Some clones in this sample may be carry-over from other donors' samples. Each CDR3 is given with its conserved first and last residue. D genes are given only for firm matches. Clone size is given for some rows only: seen once, a few or many times, or a class if the clone is expanded.

clone size: many
D gene: NA
J gene: TRBJ2-2
V gene: TRBV30
CDR3 DNA: TGTGCCTGGAAAAGGACCGGGGAGCTGTTTTTT
CDR3 protein: CAWKRTGELFF

clone size: NA
D gene: NA
J gene: TRBJ2-5
V gene: TRBV7-9
CDR3 DNA: TGTGCCAGCAGCTTAGAACGGCGCTGGGAGACCCAGTACTTC
CDR3 protein: CASSLERRWETQYF

clone size: few
D gene: TRBD1
J gene: TRBJ1-1
V gene: TRBV20-1
CDR3 DNA: TGCAGTGCCCCGGACAGGGTGGAGACTGAAGCTTTCTTT
CDR3 protein: CSAPDRVETEAFF

clone size: many
D gene: NA
J gene: TRBJ2-2
V gene: TRBV4-3
CDR3 DNA: TGCGCCAGCAGCCAAGATTGGGGGACCGGGGAGCTGTTTTTT
CDR3 protein: CASSQDWGTGELFF

clone size: many
D gene: NA
J gene: TRBJ1-5
V gene: TRBV20-1
CDR3 DNA: TGCAGTGCTAGGTTACAGGGTGATCAGCCCCAGCATTTT
CDR3 protein: CSARLQGDQPQHF

clone size: once
D gene: TRBD1
J gene: TRBJ2-4
V gene: TRBV5-1
CDR3 DNA: TGCGCCAGCAGCACCGGGGACAGGGGGCCCGCAAAAAACATTCAGTACTTC
CDR3 protein: CASSTGDRGPAKNIQYF

clone size: few
D gene: NA
J gene: TRBJ1-2
V gene: TRBV28
CDR3 DNA: TGTGCCAGCAGCTCTTTCTCCGTTAGACAGACCTCCTATGGCTACACCTTC
CDR3 protein: CASSSFSVRQTSYGYTF

clone size: many
D gene: TRBD2
J gene: TRBJ2-3
V gene: TRBV11-2
CDR3 DNA: TGTGCCAGCAGCTTTAGGACTAGCGGGACAGTCACAGATACGCAGTATTTT
CDR3 protein: CASSFRTSGTVTDTQYF

clone size: NA
D gene: NA
J gene: TRBJ2-5
V gene: TRBV5-4
CDR3 DNA: TGTGCCAGCAGCCGAATGGCGGGGCACCAAGAGACCCAGTACTTC
CDR3 protein: CASSRMAGHQETQYF

clone size: once
D gene: TRBD1
J gene: TRBJ1-5
V gene: TRBV20-1
CDR3 DNA: TGCAGTGCTAGAGGGGGACAGTATAGCAATCAGCCCCAGCATTTT
CDR3 protein: CSARGGQYSNQPQHF

clone size: many
D gene: NA
J gene: TRBJ2-7
V gene: TRBV6-4
CDR3 DNA: TGTGCCAACAGAGGGGAAAGACATTCAACCACCTACGAGCAGTACTTC
CDR3 protein: CANRGERHSTTYEQYF

clone size: many
D gene: NA
J gene: TRBJ1-2
V gene: TRBV6-5
CDR3 DNA: TGTGCCAGCAGTTACGGGGTTTGGAACTATGGCTACACCTTC
CDR3 protein: CASSYGVWNYGYTF

clone size: many
D gene: TRBD1
J gene: TRBJ2-3
V gene: TRBV24-1
CDR3 DNA: TGTGCCACCAGTGATCGCCAAAGGGGGCGTAGTCCAGATACGCAGTATTTT
CDR3 protein: CATSDRQRGRSPDTQYF

clone size: NA
D gene: NA
J gene: TRBJ2-1
V gene: TRBV6-1
CDR3 DNA: TGTGCCAGCAGTGAAATGAGAGGGAATATCGAGTCGTTCTTC
CDR3 protein: CASSEMRGNIESFF

clone size: many
D gene: NA
J gene: TRBJ1-6
V gene: TRBV27
CDR3 DNA: TGTGCCAGCAGTTTAGAGGGACTTCCTTATTCACCCCTCCACTTT
CDR3 protein: CASSLEGLPYSPLHF